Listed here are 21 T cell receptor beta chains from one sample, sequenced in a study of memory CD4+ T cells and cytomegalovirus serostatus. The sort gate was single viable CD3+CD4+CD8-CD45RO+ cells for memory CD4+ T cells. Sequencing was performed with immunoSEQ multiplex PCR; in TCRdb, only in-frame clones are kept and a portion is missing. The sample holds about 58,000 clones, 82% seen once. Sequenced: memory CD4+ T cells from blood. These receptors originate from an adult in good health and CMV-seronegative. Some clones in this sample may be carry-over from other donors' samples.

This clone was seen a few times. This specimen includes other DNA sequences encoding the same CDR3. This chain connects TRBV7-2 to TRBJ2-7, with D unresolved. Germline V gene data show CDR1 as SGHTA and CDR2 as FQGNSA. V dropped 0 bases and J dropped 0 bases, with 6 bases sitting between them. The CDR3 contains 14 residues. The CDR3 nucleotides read TGTGCCAGCAGCTTAGCCCATAGCTCCTACGAGCAGTACTTC. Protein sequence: CASSLAHSSYEQYF.

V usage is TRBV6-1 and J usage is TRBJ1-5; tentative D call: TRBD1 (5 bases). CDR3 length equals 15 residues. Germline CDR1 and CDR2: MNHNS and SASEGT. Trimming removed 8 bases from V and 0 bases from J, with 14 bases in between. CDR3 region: CASRVGVDSNQPQHF. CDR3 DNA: TGTGCCAGCCGTGTGGGGGTCGATAGCAATCAGCCCCAGCATTTT.

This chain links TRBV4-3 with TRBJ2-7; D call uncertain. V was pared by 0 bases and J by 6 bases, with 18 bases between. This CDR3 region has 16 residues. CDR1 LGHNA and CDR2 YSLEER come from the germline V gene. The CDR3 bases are TGCGCCAGCAGCCAAGAACCGAGTAGCTCAACAAGCGAGCAGTACTTC. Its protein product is CASSQEPSSSTSEQYF.

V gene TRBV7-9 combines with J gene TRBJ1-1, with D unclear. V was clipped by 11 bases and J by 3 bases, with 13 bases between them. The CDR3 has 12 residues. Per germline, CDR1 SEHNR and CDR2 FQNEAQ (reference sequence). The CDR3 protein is CAGSARDTEAFF. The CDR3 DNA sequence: TGTGCCGGATCCGCTAGGGACACTGAAGCTTTCTTT.

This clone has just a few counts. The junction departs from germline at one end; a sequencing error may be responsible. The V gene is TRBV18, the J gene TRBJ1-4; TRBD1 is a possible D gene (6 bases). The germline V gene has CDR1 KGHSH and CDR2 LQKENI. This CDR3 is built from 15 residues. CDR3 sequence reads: CASSPPGHQQEKLFF. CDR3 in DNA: TGTGCCAGCTCTCCACCGGGACACCAACAGGAAAAACTGTTTTTT.

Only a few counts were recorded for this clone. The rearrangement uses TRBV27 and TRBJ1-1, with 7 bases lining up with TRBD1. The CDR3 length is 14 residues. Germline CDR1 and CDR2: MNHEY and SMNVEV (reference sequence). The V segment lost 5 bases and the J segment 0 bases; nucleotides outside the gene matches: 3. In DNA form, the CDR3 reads TGTGCCAGCAGTGTAGACAGGGTGAACACTGAAGCTTTCTTT. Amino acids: CASSVDRVNTEAFF.

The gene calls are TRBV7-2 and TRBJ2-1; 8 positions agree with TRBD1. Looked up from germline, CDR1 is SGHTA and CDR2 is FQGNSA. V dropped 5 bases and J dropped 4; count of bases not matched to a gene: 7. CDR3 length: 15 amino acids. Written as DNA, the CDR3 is TGTGCCAGCAGCCCTGACAGGGGCCAGTACAATGAGCAGTTCTTC. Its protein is CASSPDRGQYNEQFF.

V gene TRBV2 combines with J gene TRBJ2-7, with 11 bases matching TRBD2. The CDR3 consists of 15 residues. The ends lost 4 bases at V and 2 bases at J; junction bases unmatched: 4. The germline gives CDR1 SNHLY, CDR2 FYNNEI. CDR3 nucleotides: TGTGCCAGCAGTGGGGGACTAGCGGCTGCCTACGAGCAGTACTTC. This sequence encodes CASSGGLAAAYEQYF. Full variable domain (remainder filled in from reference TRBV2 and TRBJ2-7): EPEVTQTPSHQVTQMGQEVILRCVPISNHLYFYWYRQILGQKVEFLVSFYNNEISEKSEIFDDQFSVERPDGSNFTLKIRSTKLEDSAMYFCASSGGLAAAYEQYFGPGTRLTVT.

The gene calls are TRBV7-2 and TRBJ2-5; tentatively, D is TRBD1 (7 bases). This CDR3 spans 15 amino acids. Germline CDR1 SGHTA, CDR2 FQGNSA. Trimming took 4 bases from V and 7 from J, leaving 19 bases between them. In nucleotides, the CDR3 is TGTGCCAGCAGCTCTAGACAGGGACTGAAGATGACCCAGTACTTC. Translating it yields CASSSRQGLKMTQYF. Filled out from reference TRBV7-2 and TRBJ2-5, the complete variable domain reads GAGVSQSPSNKVTEKGKDVELRCDPISGHTALYWYRQSLGQGLEFLIYFQGNSAPDKSGLPSDRFSAERTGGSVSTLTIQRTQQEDSAVYLCASSSRQGLKMTQYFGPGTRLLVL.

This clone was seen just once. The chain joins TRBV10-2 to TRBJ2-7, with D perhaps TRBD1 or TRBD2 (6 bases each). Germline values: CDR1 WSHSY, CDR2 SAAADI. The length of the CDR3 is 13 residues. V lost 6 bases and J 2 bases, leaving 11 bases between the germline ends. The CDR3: CASRGGGTYEQYF. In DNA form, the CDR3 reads TGCGCCAGCAGGGGGGGCGGCACCTACGAGCAGTACTTC.

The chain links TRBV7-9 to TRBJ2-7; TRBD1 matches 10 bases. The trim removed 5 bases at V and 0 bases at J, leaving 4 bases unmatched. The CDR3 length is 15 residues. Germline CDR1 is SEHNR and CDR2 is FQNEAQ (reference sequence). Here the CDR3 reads CASSHRDRGSYEQYF. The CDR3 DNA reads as TGTGCCAGCAGCCACCGGGACAGGGGCTCCTACGAGCAGTACTTC. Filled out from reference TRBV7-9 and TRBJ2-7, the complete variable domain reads DTGVSQNPRHKITKRGQNVTFRCDPISEHNRLYWYRQTLGQGPEFLTYFQNEAQLEKSRLLSDRFSAERPKGSFSTLEIQRTEQGDSAMYLCASSHRDRGSYEQYFGPGTRLTVT.

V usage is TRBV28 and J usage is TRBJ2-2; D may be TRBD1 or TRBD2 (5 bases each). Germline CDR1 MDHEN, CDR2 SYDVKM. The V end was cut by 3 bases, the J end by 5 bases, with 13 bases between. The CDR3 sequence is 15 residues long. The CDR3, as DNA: TGTGCCAGCAGTTTTTCAGGGAGATGGACCGGGGAGCTGTTTTTT. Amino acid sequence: CASSFSGRWTGELFF.

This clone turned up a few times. CDR3 residues: CASSVLSGRANTGELFF. DNA for the CDR3: TGTGCCAGCAGTGTACTTAGCGGCAGGGCCAACACCGGGGAGCTGTTTTTT. This rearrangement joins TRBV6-1 to TRBJ2-2, with a weak D call TRBD2 (6 bases). Trimming left V 4 bases short and J 2 bases short, with 17 bases between. Germline assignment: CDR1 MNHNS and CDR2 SASEGT. CDR3 length: 17 residues.

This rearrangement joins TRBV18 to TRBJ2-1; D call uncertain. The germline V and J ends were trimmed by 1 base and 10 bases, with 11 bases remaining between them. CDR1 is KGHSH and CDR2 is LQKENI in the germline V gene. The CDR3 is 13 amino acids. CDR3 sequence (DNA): TGTGCCAGCTCACCACAGGCGTCGAGCGAGCAGTTCTTC. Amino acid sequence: CASSPQASSEQFF.

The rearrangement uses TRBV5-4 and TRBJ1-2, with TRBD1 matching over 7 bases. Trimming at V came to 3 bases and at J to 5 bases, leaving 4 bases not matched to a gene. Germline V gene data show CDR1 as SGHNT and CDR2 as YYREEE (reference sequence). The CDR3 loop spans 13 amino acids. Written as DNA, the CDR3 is TGTGCCAGCAGCTCGAACAGGGGTTATGGCTACACCTTC. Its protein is CASSSNRGYGYTF.

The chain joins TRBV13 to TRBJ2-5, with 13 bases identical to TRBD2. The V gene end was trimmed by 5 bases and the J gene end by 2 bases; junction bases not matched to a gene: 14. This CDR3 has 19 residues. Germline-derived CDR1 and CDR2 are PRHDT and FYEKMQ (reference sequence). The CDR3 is CASSKRHQPGLAGQETQYF. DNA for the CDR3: TGTGCCAGCAGCAAAAGACACCAACCGGGACTAGCGGGGCAAGAGACCCAGTACTTC.

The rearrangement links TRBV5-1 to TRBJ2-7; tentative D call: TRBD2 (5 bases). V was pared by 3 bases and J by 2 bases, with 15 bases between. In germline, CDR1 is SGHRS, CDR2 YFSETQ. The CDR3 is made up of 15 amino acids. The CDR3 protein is CASSSSDSATYEQYF. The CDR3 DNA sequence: TGCGCCAGCAGCTCTTCGGACTCGGCGACCTACGAGCAGTACTTC.

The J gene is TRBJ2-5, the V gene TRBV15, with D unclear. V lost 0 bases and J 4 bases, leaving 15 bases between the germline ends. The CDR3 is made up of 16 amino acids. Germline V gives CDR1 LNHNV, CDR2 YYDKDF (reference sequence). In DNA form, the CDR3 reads TGTGCCACCAGCAGAGATCGGAGCGCCTCGGGAGAGACCCAGTACTTC. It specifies CATSRDRSASGETQYF.

CDR3 DNA: TGCAGCGTTGCCACGAACACCGGGGAGCTGTTTTTT. Its translation: CSVATNTGELFF. The chain carries TRBV29-1 and TRBJ2-2, with D unclear. The CDR3 spans 12 residues. With 4 bases removed from V and 0 bases from J, the gap between germline ends came to 3 bases. Germline lookup yields CDR1 SQVTM and CDR2 ANQGSEA.

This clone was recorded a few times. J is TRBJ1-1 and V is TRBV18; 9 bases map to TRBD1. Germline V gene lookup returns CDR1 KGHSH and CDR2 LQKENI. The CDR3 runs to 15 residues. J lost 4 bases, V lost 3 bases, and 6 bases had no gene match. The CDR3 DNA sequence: TGTGCCAGCTCACCTACAACAGGGGGCGGCACTGAAGCTTTCTTT. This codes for CASSPTTGGGTEAFF.

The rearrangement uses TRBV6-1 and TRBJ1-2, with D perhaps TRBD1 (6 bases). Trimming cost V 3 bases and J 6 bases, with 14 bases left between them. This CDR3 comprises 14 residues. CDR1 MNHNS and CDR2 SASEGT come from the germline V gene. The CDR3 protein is CASSERGGADGYTF. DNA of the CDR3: TGTGCCAGCAGTGAGCGGGGGGGCGCCGATGGCTACACCTTC.